A single T cell receptor (beta chain) is shown here with its context. What it recognizes is unknown. The data originate from a study of cytomegalovirus exposure and HLA in healthy donors. Overall study findings and caveats: V- and J-gene trimming in TCR beta was tied to a missense DCLRE1C variant by an analysis performed later. In a later analysis, most CMV-associated TCR beta chains appeared HLA-restricted. Most of the TCR beta V segments (in an earlier analysis) were productive either about 87% or about 30% of the time.

Primers included in the PCR were 60 Vbeta and 13 Jbeta primers. Measured with immunoSEQ multiplex PCR; TCRdb has only the in-frame clones, and not every one. The repertoire includes 140,000 to 150,000 clones, roughly 80% of them detected once, and about 6.9% sits in the top ten. V gave up 1 base and J gave up 6 bases; unmatched junction bases: 3. This CDR3 has 15 amino acids. Germline CDR1 reads MGHRA; CDR2 reads YSYEKL. This rearrangement joins TRBV4-1 to TRBJ2-3; the match to TRBD2 covers 11 bases. Sample: PBMCs. This receptor was taken from a woman aged 40 to 50 in good health and CMV-seropositive. The CDR3 DNA reads TGCGCCAGCAGCCAAGGTGTAGCGGGGGGGGATACGCAGTATTTT. Translating gives CASSQGVAGGDTQYF.